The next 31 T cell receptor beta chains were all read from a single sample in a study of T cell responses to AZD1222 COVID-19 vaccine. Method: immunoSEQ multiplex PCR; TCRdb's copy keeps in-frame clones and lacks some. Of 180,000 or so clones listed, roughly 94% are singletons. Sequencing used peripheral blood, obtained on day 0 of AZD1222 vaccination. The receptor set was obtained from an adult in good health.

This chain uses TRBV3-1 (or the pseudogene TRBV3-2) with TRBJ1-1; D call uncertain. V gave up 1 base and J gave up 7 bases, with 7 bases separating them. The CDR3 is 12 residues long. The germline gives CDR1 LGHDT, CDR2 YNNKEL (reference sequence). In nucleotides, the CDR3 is TGTGCCAGCAGCCAAGGACGAGGTGAAGCTTTCTTT. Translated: CASSQGRGEAFF.

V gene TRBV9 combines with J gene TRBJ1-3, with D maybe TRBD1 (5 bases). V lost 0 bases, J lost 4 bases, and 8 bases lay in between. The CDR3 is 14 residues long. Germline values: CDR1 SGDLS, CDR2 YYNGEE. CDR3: CASSVGQGGNTIYF. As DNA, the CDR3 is TGTGCCAGCAGCGTAGGGCAGGGAGGAAACACCATATATTTT.

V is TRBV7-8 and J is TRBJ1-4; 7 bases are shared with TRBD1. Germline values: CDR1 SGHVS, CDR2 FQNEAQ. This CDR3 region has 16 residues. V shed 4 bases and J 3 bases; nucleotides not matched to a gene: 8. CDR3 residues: CASSSGQPRANEKLFF. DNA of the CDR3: TGTGCCAGCAGCTCGGGACAGCCTCGGGCTAATGAAAAACTGTTTTTT.

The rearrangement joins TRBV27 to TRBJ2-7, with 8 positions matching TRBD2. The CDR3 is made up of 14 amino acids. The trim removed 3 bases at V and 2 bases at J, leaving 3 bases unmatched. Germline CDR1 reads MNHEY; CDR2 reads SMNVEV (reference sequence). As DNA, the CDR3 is TGTGCCAGCAGTTTTCGGGAGGGCCCCTACGAGCAGTACTTC. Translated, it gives CASSFREGPYEQYF.

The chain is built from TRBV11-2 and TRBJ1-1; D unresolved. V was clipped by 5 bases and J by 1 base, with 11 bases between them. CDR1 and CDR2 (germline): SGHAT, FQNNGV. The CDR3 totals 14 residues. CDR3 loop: CASSQRSGNTEAFF. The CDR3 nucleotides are TGTGCCAGCAGCCAGCGGTCTGGGAACACTGAAGCTTTCTTT.

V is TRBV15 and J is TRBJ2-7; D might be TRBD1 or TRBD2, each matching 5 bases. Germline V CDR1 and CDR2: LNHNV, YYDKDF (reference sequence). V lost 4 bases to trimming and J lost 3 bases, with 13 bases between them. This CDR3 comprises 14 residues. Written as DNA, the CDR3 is TGTGCCACCAGCACTTTGGGGGAGCTCTACGAGCAGTACTTC. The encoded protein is CATSTLGELYEQYF.

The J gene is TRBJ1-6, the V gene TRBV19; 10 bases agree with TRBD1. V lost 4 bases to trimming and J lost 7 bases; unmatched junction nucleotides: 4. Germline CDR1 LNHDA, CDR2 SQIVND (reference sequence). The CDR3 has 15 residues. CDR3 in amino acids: CASSTGQGTNSPLHF. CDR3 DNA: TGTGCCAGTAGTACGGGACAGGGGACGAATTCACCCCTCCACTTT.

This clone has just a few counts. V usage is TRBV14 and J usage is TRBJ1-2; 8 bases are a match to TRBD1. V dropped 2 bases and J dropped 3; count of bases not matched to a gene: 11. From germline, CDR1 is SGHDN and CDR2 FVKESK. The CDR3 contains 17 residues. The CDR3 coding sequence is TGTGCCAGCAGCCAACCTACCGGGACAGGAGGGGACTATGGCTACACCTTC. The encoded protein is CASSQPTGTGGDYGYTF.

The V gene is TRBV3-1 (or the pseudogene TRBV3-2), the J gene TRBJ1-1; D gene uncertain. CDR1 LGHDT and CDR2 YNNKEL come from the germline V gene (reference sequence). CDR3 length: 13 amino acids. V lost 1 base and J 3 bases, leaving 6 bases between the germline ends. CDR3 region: CASSQVKHTEAFF. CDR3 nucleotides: TGTGCCAGCAGCCAAGTAAAACACACTGAAGCTTTCTTT.

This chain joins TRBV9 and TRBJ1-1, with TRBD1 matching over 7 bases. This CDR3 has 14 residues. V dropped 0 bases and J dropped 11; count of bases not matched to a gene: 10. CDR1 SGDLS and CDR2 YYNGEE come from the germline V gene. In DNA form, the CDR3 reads TGTGCCAGCAGCGTAGAGGGGGAACAGGGGTCTGCTTTCTTT. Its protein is CASSVEGEQGSAFF.

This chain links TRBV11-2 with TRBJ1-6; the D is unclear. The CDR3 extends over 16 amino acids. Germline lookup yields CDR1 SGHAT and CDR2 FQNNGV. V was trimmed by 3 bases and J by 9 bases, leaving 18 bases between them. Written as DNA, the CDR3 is TGTGCCAGCAGCTTTTCGGCGGAACTCTCGAGTTCACCCCTCCACTTT. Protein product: CASSFSAELSSSPLHF.

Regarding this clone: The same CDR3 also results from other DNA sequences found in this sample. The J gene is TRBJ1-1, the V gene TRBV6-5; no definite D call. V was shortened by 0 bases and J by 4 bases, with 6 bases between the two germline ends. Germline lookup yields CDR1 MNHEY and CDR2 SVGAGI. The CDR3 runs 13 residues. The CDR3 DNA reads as TGTGCCAGCAGTTACTCGACGGGCACTGAAGCTTTCTTT. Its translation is CASSYSTGTEAFF.

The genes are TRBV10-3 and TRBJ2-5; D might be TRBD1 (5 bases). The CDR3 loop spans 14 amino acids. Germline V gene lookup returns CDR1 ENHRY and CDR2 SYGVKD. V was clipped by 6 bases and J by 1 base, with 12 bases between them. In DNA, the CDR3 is TGTGCCATCAGAGCCGACAGTACCCAAGAGACCCAGTACTTC. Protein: CAIRADSTQETQYF.

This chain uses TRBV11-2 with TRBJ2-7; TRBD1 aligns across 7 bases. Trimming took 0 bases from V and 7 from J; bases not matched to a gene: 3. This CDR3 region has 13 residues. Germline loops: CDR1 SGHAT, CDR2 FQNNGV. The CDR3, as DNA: TGTGCCAGCAGCTTAGAACCAGGGGGAGAGCAGTACTTC. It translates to CASSLEPGGEQYF.

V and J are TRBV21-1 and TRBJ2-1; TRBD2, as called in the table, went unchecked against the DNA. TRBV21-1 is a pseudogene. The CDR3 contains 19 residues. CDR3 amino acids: CASSKGTSGRIGGINEQFF. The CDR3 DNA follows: TGTGCCAGCAGCAAAGGGACTAGCGGGAGGATCGGCGGGATCAATGAGCAGTTCTTC.

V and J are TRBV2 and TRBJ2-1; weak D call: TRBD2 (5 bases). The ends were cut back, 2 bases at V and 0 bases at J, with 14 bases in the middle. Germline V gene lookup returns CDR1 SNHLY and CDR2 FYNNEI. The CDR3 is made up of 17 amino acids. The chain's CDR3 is CASSERPGLVSYNEQFF. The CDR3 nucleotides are TGTGCCAGCAGTGAACGGCCTGGACTCGTCTCCTACAATGAGCAGTTCTTC.

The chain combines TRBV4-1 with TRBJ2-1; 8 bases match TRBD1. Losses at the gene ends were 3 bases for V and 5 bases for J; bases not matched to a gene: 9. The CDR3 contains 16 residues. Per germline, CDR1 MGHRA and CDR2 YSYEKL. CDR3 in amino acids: CASSHTGTGSNNEQFF. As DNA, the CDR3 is TGCGCCAGCAGCCACACAGGGACAGGCTCGAACAATGAGCAGTTCTTC.

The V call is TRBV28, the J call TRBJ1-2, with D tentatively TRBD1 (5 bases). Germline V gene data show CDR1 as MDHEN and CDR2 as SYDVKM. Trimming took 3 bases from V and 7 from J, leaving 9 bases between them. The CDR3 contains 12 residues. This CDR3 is CASSFRGRGYTF. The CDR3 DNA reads TGTGCCAGCAGTTTCCGGGGACGTGGCTACACCTTC.

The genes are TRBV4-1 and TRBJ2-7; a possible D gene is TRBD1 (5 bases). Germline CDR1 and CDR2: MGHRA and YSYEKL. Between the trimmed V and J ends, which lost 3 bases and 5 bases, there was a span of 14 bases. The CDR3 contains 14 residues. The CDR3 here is CASSQATPGHEQYF. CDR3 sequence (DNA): TGCGCCAGCAGCCAGGCTACCCCAGGGCACGAGCAGTACTTC.

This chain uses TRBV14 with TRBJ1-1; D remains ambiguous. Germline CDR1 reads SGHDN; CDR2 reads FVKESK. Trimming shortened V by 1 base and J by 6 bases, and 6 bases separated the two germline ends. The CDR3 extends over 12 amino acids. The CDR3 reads CASSQVGPEAFF. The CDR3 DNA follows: TGTGCCAGCAGCCAAGTCGGCCCTGAAGCTTTCTTT.

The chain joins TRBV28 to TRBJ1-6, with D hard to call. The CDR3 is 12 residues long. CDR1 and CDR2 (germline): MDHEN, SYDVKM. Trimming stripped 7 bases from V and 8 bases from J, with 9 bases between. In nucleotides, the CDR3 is TGTGCCAGCACTCAATCCCATTCACCCCTCCACTTT. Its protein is CASTQSHSPLHF.

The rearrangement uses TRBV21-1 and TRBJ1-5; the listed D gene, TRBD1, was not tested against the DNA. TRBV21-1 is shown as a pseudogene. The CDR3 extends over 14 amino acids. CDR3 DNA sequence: TGTGCCAGCCCCATGCAGACAGCCCTTCAGCCCCAGCATTTT. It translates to CASPMQTALQPQHF.

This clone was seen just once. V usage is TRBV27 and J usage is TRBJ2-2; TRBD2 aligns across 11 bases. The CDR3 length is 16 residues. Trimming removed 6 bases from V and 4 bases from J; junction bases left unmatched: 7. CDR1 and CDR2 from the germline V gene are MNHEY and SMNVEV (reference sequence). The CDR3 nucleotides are TGTGCCAGCAGACCGGGACTAGCGGAAAGCACCGGGGAGCTGTTTTTT. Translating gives CASRPGLAESTGELFF.

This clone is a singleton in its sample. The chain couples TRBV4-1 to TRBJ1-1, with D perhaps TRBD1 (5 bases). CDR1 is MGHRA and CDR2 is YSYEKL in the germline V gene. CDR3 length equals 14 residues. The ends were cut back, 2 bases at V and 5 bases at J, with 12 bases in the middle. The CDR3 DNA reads TGCGCCAGCAGCCAACAGGGCGCAAAAACTGAAGCTTTCTTT. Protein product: CASSQQGAKTEAFF.

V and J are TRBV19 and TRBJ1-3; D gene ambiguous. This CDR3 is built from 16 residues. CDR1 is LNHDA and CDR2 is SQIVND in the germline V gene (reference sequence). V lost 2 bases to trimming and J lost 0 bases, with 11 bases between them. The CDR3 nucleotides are TGTGCCAGTAGTATATCCTCTGGGAGCTCTGGAAACACCATATATTTT. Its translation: CASSISSGSSGNTIYF.

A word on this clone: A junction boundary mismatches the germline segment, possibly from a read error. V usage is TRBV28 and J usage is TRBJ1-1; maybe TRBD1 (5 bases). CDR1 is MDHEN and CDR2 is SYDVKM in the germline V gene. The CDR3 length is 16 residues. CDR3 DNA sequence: TGTGCCAGCAGGAGGGGTTCCGGGTTGCTGAACGCTGAAGCTTTCTTT. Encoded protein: CASRRGSGLLNAEAFF.

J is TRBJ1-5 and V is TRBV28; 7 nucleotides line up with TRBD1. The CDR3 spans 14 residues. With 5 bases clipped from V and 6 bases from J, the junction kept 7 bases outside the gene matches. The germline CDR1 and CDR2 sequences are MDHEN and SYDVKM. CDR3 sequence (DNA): TGTGCCAGCAGTGCGACAGGGCCGGGTCAGCCCCAGCATTTT. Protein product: CASSATGPGQPQHF.

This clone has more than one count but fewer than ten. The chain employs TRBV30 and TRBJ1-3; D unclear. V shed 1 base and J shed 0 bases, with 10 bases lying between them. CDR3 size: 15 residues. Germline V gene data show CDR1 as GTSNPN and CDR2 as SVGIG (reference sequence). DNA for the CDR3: TGTGCCTGGAGTGCCGACGGGAACTCTGGAAACACCATATATTTT. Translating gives CAWSADGNSGNTIYF.

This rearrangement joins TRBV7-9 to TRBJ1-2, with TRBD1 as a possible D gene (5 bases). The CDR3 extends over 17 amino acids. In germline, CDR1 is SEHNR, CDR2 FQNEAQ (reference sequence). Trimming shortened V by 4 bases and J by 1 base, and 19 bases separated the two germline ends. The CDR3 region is CASSSRTGTADNYGYTF. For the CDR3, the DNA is TGTGCCAGCAGCTCTCGAACCGGGACCGCGGATAACTATGGCTACACCTTC.

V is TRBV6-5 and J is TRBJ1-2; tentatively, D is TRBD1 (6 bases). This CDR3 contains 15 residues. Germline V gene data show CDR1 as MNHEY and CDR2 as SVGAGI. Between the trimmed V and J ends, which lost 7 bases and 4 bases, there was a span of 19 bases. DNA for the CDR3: TGTGCCAGCATCCTAGGGGGGGGCGCGGGCTATGGCTACACCTTC. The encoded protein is CASILGGGAGYGYTF.

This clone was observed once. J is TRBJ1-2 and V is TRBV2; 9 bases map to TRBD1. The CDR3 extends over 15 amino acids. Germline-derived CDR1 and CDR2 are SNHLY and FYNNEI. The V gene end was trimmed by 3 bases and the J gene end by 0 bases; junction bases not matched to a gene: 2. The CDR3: CASSDRDRANYGYTF. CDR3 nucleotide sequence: TGTGCCAGCAGTGACCGGGACAGGGCTAACTATGGCTACACCTTC.